This paragraph reports one T cell receptor (beta chain). Antigen specificity is unknown. The source of the sample is a study of STAT5B mutations in CD4+ large granular lymphocyte leukemia. The study, taken as a whole, reports: TRBV06-family usage was enriched in top patient clones (8/27) versus controls (2/35). Approximately 25% of private leukemic clonotypes occurred rarely in other patients' non-leukemic repertoires.

The assay was immunoSEQ multiplex PCR, and TCRdb's table has in-frame clones only and misses some. The table has under 40,000 clones, approximately 80% seen once; the top ten hold over 2%. CDR1 and CDR2 (germline): SGDLS, YYNGEE. The trim removed 3 bases at V and 2 bases at J, leaving 8 bases unmatched. The CDR3 totals 16 residues. The sequenced material came from CD4+ T cells from blood buffy coats. This clonotype was obtained from a human donor in good health. V and J are TRBV9 and TRBJ2-3; 8 bases are shared with TRBD2. The CDR3 coding sequence is TGTGCCAGCAGCGCCGGTCCGGGGGGGGACACAGATACGCAGTATTTT. Its translation: CASSAGPGGDTDTQYF.